Presented here are 7 T cell receptor beta chains from one specimen sequenced in a study of shared clonotypes between healthy human individuals. Clones were sequenced by immunoSEQ multiplex PCR, and TCRdb holds only the in-frame ones, with some missing. The sample carries a few hundred thousand clones, 50% to 80% recorded once. What was sequenced was memory CD4+ T cells sorted from blood. Specified subset: CD45RA-negative fraction. These receptors came from a man aged 25-45 years in good health.

The rearrangement links TRBV25-1 to TRBJ2-5, with 14 nucleotides matching TRBD2. The CDR3 covers 15 residues. V lost 8 bases, J lost 4 bases, and 6 bases stayed unmatched. Looked up from germline, CDR1 is MGHDK and CDR2 is SYGVNS. The CDR3 here is CASGSGLAGVETQYF. The CDR3 bases are TGTGCCAGCGGATCGGGACTAGCGGGAGTAGAGACCCAGTACTTC.

The chain employs TRBV29-1 and TRBJ1-4; a weak D match, TRBD1 (5 bases). The CDR3 spans 13 residues. Germline assignment: CDR1 SQVTM and CDR2 ANQGSEA. The V end lost 4 bases, the J end lost 4 bases, and 10 bases lay between the germline ends. CDR3 in amino acids: CSVGGIGNEKLFF. In nucleotides, the CDR3 is TGCAGCGTTGGGGGGATTGGTAATGAAAAACTGTTTTTT.

This clone was detected only a few times. The gene calls are TRBV5-1 and TRBJ1-2; TRBD1 might be the D (5 bases). The CDR3 contains 13 residues. Deletions cut 4 bases from V and 6 bases from J, with 13 bases between. From germline, CDR1 is SGHRS and CDR2 YFSETQ. CDR3 nucleotides: TGCGCCAGCAGCCTTCAGTGGGGCCATGGCTACACCTTC. Translating it yields CASSLQWGHGYTF.

The V call is TRBV21-1, the J call TRBJ2-1; the table's D call, TRBD2, was not checked against the DNA. TRBV21-1 is listed as a pseudogene. The CDR3 covers 15 residues. The CDR3 region is CASSKGLLVRNEQFF. The CDR3, as DNA: TGTGCCAGCAGCAAAGGTCTATTAGTGAGGAATGAGCAGTTCTTC.

The table lists this clone with a count of one. The chain links TRBV19 to TRBJ2-1; 11 nucleotides match TRBD2. CDR3 length: 15 amino acids. CDR1 is LNHDA, CDR2 SQIVND, per germline (reference sequence). J gave up 6 bases and V 5 bases, and 6 bases lay outside the gene matches. CDR3 sequence reads: CASSPGTSGTNEQFF. The CDR3 nucleotides are TGTGCCAGTAGTCCCGGGACTAGCGGTACCAATGAGCAGTTCTTC.

This clone was found many times. This chain joins TRBV25-1 and TRBJ2-6, with 8 bases fitting TRBD1. The CDR3 is made up of 15 amino acids. CDR1 MGHDK and CDR2 SYGVNS come from the germline V gene. J was trimmed by 8 bases and V by 1 base; bases with no gene match: 4. Here the CDR3 DNA reads TGTGCCAGCAGTGAATTGGGACAGGACACCAACGTCCTGACTTTC. Protein product: CASSELGQDTNVLTF.

At least ten counts were recorded for this clone. The chain uses TRBV9 and TRBJ1-1; D gene uncertain. The CDR3 covers 13 residues. V was trimmed by 2 bases and J by 2 bases, leaving 7 bases between them. CDR1 SGDLS and CDR2 YYNGEE come from the germline V gene. The CDR3 region has the DNA TGTGCCAGCAGCGTCGAGAGTAACACTGAAGCTTTCTTT. Protein sequence: CASSVESNTEAFF.